The 18 T cell receptor beta chains below were found in one sample sequenced in a study of CD8 T cells in ankylosing spondylitis. Study-level findings and limits: Roughly eight highly homologous variants formed a TCR beta motif that appeared characteristic of ankylosing spondylitis blood.

One entry per CDR3 protein, called by TCRdb with MiXCR from the 5' RACE reads. Counted here are some 700,000 distinct CDR3 sequences, 15% to 20% occurring once; the ten biggest clones make up under 20%. The antigens these receptors bind are not known. The specimen was blood, either unsorted or a sorted T cell fraction (not recorded which). These receptors were collected from a male donor with ankylosing spondylitis.

This clonotype was recorded a few times. The chain combines TRBV20-1 with TRBJ2-7, with TRBD2 matching 8 bases. The CDR3 contains 13 residues. V lost 6 bases and J lost 3; bases outside the gene matches: 7. Germline assignment: CDR1 DFQATT and CDR2 SNEGSKA (reference sequence). The CDR3 DNA follows: TGCAGTGCGGTCCTACTAGCGGTCTACGAGCAGTACTTC. This codes for CSAVLLAVYEQYF.

The genes are TRBV9 and TRBJ1-5; the D is unclear. The germline CDR1 and CDR2 sequences are SGDLS and YYNGEE. The CDR3 covers 13 residues. V lost 9 bases, J lost 5 bases, and 15 bases lay in between. The CDR3 here is CAKPCWFHQPQHF. The CDR3 DNA reads as TGTGCCAAACCTTGCTGGTTCCATCAGCCCCAGCATTTT.

The genes are TRBV12-3 or TRBV12-4 and TRBJ1-1; tentatively, D is TRBD1 (6 bases). The CDR3 is 12 amino acids. The V gene lost 5 bases and the J gene lost 9 bases, with 13 bases spanning the gap. CDR3 sequence (DNA): TGTGCCAGCAGTGGACGCACAGGGAAAGCTTTCTTT. As protein: CASSGRTGKAFF.

This clonotype was picked up a small number of times. The chain recombines TRBV25-1 with TRBJ2-3; D is ambiguous. The V gene lost 3 bases and the J gene lost 7 bases, with 17 bases spanning the gap. The V gene's germline CDR1 is MGHDK and CDR2 SYGVNS. This CDR3 has 15 residues. This CDR3 reads CASSDPQWNANTQYF. The CDR3 coding sequence is TGTGCCAGCAGTGATCCCCAGTGGAACGCGAATACGCAGTATTTT. The whole variable domain, filled in from reference TRBV25-1 and TRBJ2-3, reads EADIYQTPRYLVIGTGKKITLECSQTMGHDKMYWYQQDPGMELHLIHYSYGVNSTEKGDLSSESTVSRIRTEHFPLTLESARPSHTSQYLCASSDPQWNANTQYFGPGTRLTVL.

In this sample, this clonotype turned up a few times. The V gene is TRBV4-1, the J gene TRBJ1-4; TRBD1 is a possible D gene (6 bases). The CDR3 extends over 16 amino acids. V was clipped by 2 bases and J by 4 bases, with 14 bases between them. Per germline, CDR1 MGHRA and CDR2 YSYEKL. DNA of the CDR3: TGCGCCAGCAGCCAATGGGGGAGAGGGGGTAATGAAAAACTGTTTTTT. It is translated as CASSQWGRGGNEKLFF.

V and J are TRBV20-1 and TRBJ2-1; unclear D gene. The germline V and J ends were trimmed by 3 bases and 0 bases, with 9 bases remaining between them. This CDR3 is 14 amino acids long. Germline V gene lookup returns CDR1 DFQATT and CDR2 SNEGSKA (reference sequence). The CDR3 DNA reads TGCAGTGCTAGGGGGTGGAGCTCCTACAATGAGCAGTTCTTC. Translation gives CSARGWSSYNEQFF.

This clonotype came up a few times. This chain uses TRBV12-3 or TRBV12-4 with TRBJ1-4, with D perhaps TRBD1 (5 bases). With 1 base removed from V and 6 bases from J, the gap between germline ends came to 12 bases. The CDR3 runs 15 residues. DNA for the CDR3: TGTGCCAGCAGTTTAGTTCGGCTGACAGATGAAAAACTGTTTTTT. Its translation is CASSLVRLTDEKLFF.

This clonotype has ten or more counts. The rearrangement uses TRBV11-2 and TRBJ2-3, with TRBD1 matching over 9 bases. Losses at the gene ends were 6 bases for V and 1 base for J; bases not matched to a gene: 8. Germline CDR1 is SGHAT and CDR2 is FQNNGV. This CDR3 is 16 amino acids long. CDR3 in DNA: TGTGCCAGCAGTACAACAGGGGGCAGGGGCACAGATACGCAGTATTTT. Amino acids: CASSTTGGRGTDTQYF.

The table lists this clonotype with a few counts. This rearrangement joins TRBV29-1 to TRBJ1-2; TRBD1 is a possible D gene (6 bases). Trimming took off 7 bases at V and 4 bases at J, with 13 bases between the two ends. Germline V gene sequence: CDR1 SQVTM, CDR2 ANQGSEA. The CDR3 extends over 12 amino acids. CDR3 coding DNA: TGCAGCGGCTACAGGGATCCCTATGGCTACACCTTC. This encodes CSGYRDPYGYTF. Combining the CDR3 with reference TRBV29-1 and TRBJ1-2 gives the whole variable domain SAVISQKPSRDICQRGTSLTIQCQVDSQVTMMFWYRQQPGQSLTLIATANQGSEATYESGFVIDKFPISRPNLTFSTLTVSNMSPEDSSIYLCSGYRDPYGYTFGSGTRLTVV.

V and J are TRBV5-1 and TRBJ1-6; D remains unclear. The CDR3 extends over 13 amino acids. The germline V gene has CDR1 SGHRS and CDR2 YFSETQ. V lost 0 bases, J lost 7 bases, and 5 bases lay in between. The CDR3 loop is CASSLVKNSPLHF. Written as DNA, the CDR3 is TGCGCCAGCAGCTTGGTAAAAAATTCACCCCTCCACTTT.

The V and J genes are TRBV27 and TRBJ2-7; TRBD2 matches 7 bases. Losses at the gene ends were 0 bases for V and 2 bases for J; bases not matched to a gene: 7. Germline V CDR1 and CDR2: MNHEY, SMNVEV (reference sequence). The CDR3 sequence is 16 residues long. This CDR3 is CASSLSRIAGTYEQYF. DNA for the CDR3: TGTGCCAGCAGTTTATCGAGGATAGCGGGCACCTACGAGCAGTACTTC.

The rearrangement links TRBV29-1 to TRBJ2-1; TRBD2 is a possible D gene (6 bases). Looked up from germline, CDR1 is SQVTM and CDR2 is ANQGSEA. Trimming pared 8 bases from V and 1 base from J, leaving 12 bases between. The length of the CDR3 is 13 residues. CDR3 sequence reads: CSLMRESYNEQFF. The CDR3 nucleotides read TGCAGCCTCATGCGGGAATCCTACAATGAGCAGTTCTTC.

This sequence joins TRBV6-5 and TRBJ2-3; maybe TRBD2 (5 bases). This CDR3 region has 15 residues. CDR1 and CDR2 (germline): MNHEY, SVGAGI. Between the trimmed V and J ends, which lost 3 bases and 0 bases, there was a span of 10 bases. CDR3 loop: CASSYHWTSTDTQYF. For the CDR3, the DNA is TGTGCCAGCAGTTATCACTGGACTAGCACAGATACGCAGTATTTT.

The chain has TRBV7-3 and TRBJ2-2; 9 bases match TRBD1. The CDR3 covers 15 residues. Trimming cost V 3 bases and J 5 bases; bases outside gene matches: 4. Germline lookup yields CDR1 SGHTA and CDR2 FQGTGA. Here the CDR3 reads CASSLAGTGTGELFF. The CDR3, as DNA: TGTGCCAGCAGCTTGGCCGGGACAGGGACCGGGGAGCTGTTTTTT.

The rearrangement links TRBV6-6 to TRBJ2-1; 7 bases map to TRBD2. V shed 5 bases and J 6 bases; nucleotides not matched to a gene: 4. This CDR3 has 13 residues. Germline lookup yields CDR1 MNHNY and CDR2 SVGAGI (reference sequence). The CDR3 loop is CASSMGTINEQFF. Here the CDR3 DNA reads TGTGCCAGCAGTATGGGGACTATCAATGAGCAGTTCTTC.

The gene calls are TRBV5-6 and TRBJ2-2; 9 bases line up with TRBD1. This CDR3 comprises 15 residues. The ends lost 5 bases at V and 5 bases at J; junction bases unmatched: 7. Germline V CDR1 and CDR2: SGHDT, YYEEEE. CDR3 loop: CASRKQGAFTGELFF. The CDR3 DNA reads TGTGCCAGCAGGAAACAGGGGGCCTTTACCGGGGAGCTGTTTTTT.

The table lists this clonotype with a few counts. V is TRBV28 and J is TRBJ2-6; D is ambiguous. This CDR3 has 16 residues. Trimming left V 3 bases short and J 0 bases short, with 9 bases between. Germline lookup yields CDR1 MDHEN and CDR2 SYDVKM. The CDR3 loop is CASSFARFSGANVLTF. The CDR3 DNA reads TGTGCCAGCAGTTTTGCCAGGTTCTCTGGGGCCAACGTCCTGACTTTC.

The J gene is TRBJ1-2, the V gene TRBV6-5; 7 bases agree with TRBD1. The CDR3 loop spans 15 amino acids. Germline V CDR1 and CDR2: MNHEY, SVGAGI. V lost 4 bases and J lost 8; bases outside the gene matches: 13. DNA for the CDR3: TGTGCCAGCAGTTCCGCCGGGACAGACTCATTCGGCTACACCTTC. Residues: CASSSAGTDSFGYTF.